This record concerns one T cell receptor beta chain sequence. Antigen specificity is unknown. The sample originates from a study of T cell responses to AZD1222 COVID-19 vaccine. Study findings and constraints: Reportedly, nearly half the spike-specific TCRs target unmutated variant regions. Repertoires in all cases were sampled only once the peak T cell response had passed. Dominant at 160-218 and 743-854, vaccine-associated CD4 TCRs also spanned spike.

The CDR3 is 15 residues long. The junction had 6 bases not matched to a gene; V was cut back by 1 base and J by 4 bases. Germline-derived CDR1 and CDR2 are LNHDA and SQIVND (reference sequence). Some clones are missing from TCRdb's copy, which holds only in-frame ones; the method was immunoSEQ multiplex PCR. The data contain about 97,000 clones, roughly nine tenths of them singletons. The source was peripheral blood, collected on day 0 of AZD1222 vaccination. The genes are TRBV19 and TRBJ2-7, with 8 bases identical to TRBD2. This receptor was identified in an adult in good health. The CDR3 is CASSIASGSLYEQYF. The CDR3 DNA reads TGTGCCAGTAGTATAGCCAGCGGGAGCCTTTACGAGCAGTACTTC. Together with reference TRBV19 and TRBJ2-7, the CDR3 gives the full variable domain: DGGITQSPKYLFRKEGQNVTLSCEQNLNHDAMYWYRQDPGQGLRLIYYSQIVNDFQKGDIAEGYSVSREKKESFPLTVTSAQKNPTAFYLCASSIASGSLYEQYFGPGTRLTVT.